This is a list of T cell receptor beta chains from one sample in a study of blood T cell repertoires in COVID-19. The method was immunoSEQ multiplex PCR; TCRdb's version includes in-frame clones alone and lacks a portion of them. Of about 310,000 clones listed, 85% are singletons. The sequencing sample was made of PBMCs or T cells enriched from blood (not recorded which). Every receptor here comes from a woman aged 30 to 39 who had been exposed to COVID-19. Each CDR3 is given with its conserved first and last residue. The order of the fields is V gene, D gene, J gene, clone size, CDR3 protein, CDR3 DNA. A D gene is named only where the DNA matches it firmly. Size values are once, few and many counts, or a class for expanded clones, and some rows have none.

V: TRBV30; D: TRBD1; J: TRBJ1-3; size: -; CDR3: CAWNPGQPGNTIYF; DNA: TGTGCCTGGAACCCGGGACAGCCAGGAAACACCATATATTTT
V: TRBV4-2; D: -; J: TRBJ1-3; size: few; CDR3: CASSQDSGSGNTIYF; DNA: TGTGCCAGCAGCCAAGATTCAGGGTCTGGAAACACCATATATTTT
V: TRBV30; D: -; J: TRBJ1-5; size: -; CDR3: CAWSIARGQPQHF; DNA: TGTGCCTGGAGTATCGCCAGGGGTCAGCCCCAGCATTTT
V: TRBV11-2; D: -; J: TRBJ2-3; size: -; CDR3: CASSLAPSSTDTQYF; DNA: TGTGCCAGCAGCTTGGCCCCTTCTAGCACAGATACGCAGTATTTT
V: TRBV15; D: TRBD1; J: TRBJ1-2; size: -; CDR3: CATSRGRTGVYGYTF; DNA: TGTGCCACCAGCAGAGGAAGGACAGGGGTCTATGGCTACACCTTC
V: TRBV30; D: -; J: TRBJ1-1; size: -; CDR3: CAWSIDSSHTEAFF; DNA: TGTGCCTGGAGTATCGACAGTTCTCACACTGAAGCTTTCTTT
V: TRBV4-2; D: TRBD2; J: TRBJ2-3; size: -; CDR3: CASSRSGRFGDTQYF; DNA: TGTGCCAGCAGCCGTAGCGGGAGGTTCGGAGATACGCAGTATTTT
V: TRBV5-1; D: -; J: TRBJ2-7; size: -; CDR3: CASSVDSGYEQYF; DNA: TGCGCCAGCAGCGTTGACTCGGGGTACGAGCAGTACTTC
V: TRBV28; D: -; J: TRBJ1-2; size: -; CDR3: CASSPDSYYGYTF; DNA: TGTGCCAGCAGCCCCGACAGTTACTATGGCTACACCTTC
V: TRBV7-2; D: -; J: TRBJ1-3; size: -; CDR3: CASSSNPGNTIYF; DNA: TGTGCCAGCAGTTCTAATCCCGGAAACACCATATATTTT